The 29 T cell receptor beta chains reported below all come from one sample, sequenced in a study of beta chain features in type 1 diabetes. Broader study findings: The study found moderately but significantly shorter TCRB CDR3s in all four CD4+ subsets of Type 1 diabetes patients.

The whole isolated RNA underwent reverse transcription, so sequencing captured expressed TCRB transcripts. Clones were read by immunoSEQ multiplex PCR, and TCRdb kept only the in-frame ones, dropping some. The sample lists around 120,000 clones, around a sixth occurring once. The antigens these receptors bind are not known. Sequencing was carried out using central memory CD4+ T cells from blood. The receptors stem from a man younger than 30 with type 1 diabetes.

The chain recombines TRBV6-5 with TRBJ1-5, with no clear D. Trimming stripped 0 bases from V and 1 base from J, with 10 bases between. The CDR3 is 16 residues long. Per the germline V gene, CDR1 is MNHEY and CDR2 is SVGAGI. The CDR3 region is CASSYSPYGSNQPQHF. The CDR3 nucleotides read TGTGCCAGCAGTTACTCCCCCTACGGGAGCAATCAGCCCCAGCATTTT.

This clone has more than one count but fewer than ten. The same CDR3 is also encoded by other DNA sequences in this sample. In DNA, the CDR3 is TGTGCCAGCAGCGTAGTCGGGACAGGGGTGGAGACCCAGTACTTC. Translating gives CASSVVGTGVETQYF. The chain combines TRBV9 with TRBJ2-5; 10 bases are shared with TRBD1. This CDR3 is built from 15 residues. Losses at the gene ends were 0 bases for V and 5 bases for J; bases not matched to a gene: 4. Germline V CDR1 and CDR2: SGDLS, YYNGEE.

This chain links TRBV30 with TRBJ1-1; D not resolved. Trimming removed 3 bases at V and 1 base at J, with 15 bases between. Looked up from germline, CDR1 is GTSNPN and CDR2 is SVGIG (reference sequence). This CDR3 spans 15 amino acids. The CDR3 sequence is CAWSRLVLRNTEAFF. CDR3 nucleotide sequence: TGTGCCTGGAGCCGCCTGGTCCTTAGGAACACTGAAGCTTTCTTT.

The chain couples TRBV2 to TRBJ2-2; D unclear. Germline V CDR1 and CDR2: SNHLY, FYNNEI. Between the trimmed V and J ends, which lost 6 bases and 0 bases, there was a span of 8 bases. The length of the CDR3 is 14 residues. For the CDR3, the DNA is TGTGCCAGCAGCCTACTAACGAACACCGGGGAGCTGTTTTTT. Protein sequence: CASSLLTNTGELFF.

The chain is built from TRBV5-1 and TRBJ2-1; D possibly uses TRBD1 or TRBD2 (5 bases each). The length of the CDR3 is 13 residues. CDR1 and CDR2 from the germline V gene are SGHRS and YFSETQ. The ends were cut back, 4 bases at V and 5 bases at J, with 10 bases in the middle. The CDR3 sequence: CASSRTGHNEQFF. The CDR3 coding sequence is TGCGCCAGCAGCCGGACGGGACACAATGAGCAGTTCTTC.

V is TRBV7-9 and J is TRBJ2-4; 7 bases map to TRBD2. The length of the CDR3 is 13 residues. Looked up from germline, CDR1 is SEHNR and CDR2 is FQNEAQ (reference sequence). V shed 7 bases, J shed 8 bases, and the junction held 8 bases outside the gene matches. The CDR3 coding sequence is TGTGCCAGCACCGTGGCGGGGGTCTACATTCAGTACTTC. Translation: CASTVAGVYIQYF.

This clone was observed a few times. V is TRBV6-5 and J is TRBJ1-5; D is possibly TRBD1 (5 bases). Looked up from germline, CDR1 is MNHEY and CDR2 is SVGAGI. The V end lost 6 bases, the J end lost 1 base, and 13 bases lay between the germline ends. This CDR3 is built from 15 residues. The CDR3 nucleotides read TGTGCCAGCAGGGCAGGGCGAGGAAGCAATCAGCCCCAGCATTTT. It specifies CASRAGRGSNQPQHF.

This clone appeared a few times. Other nucleotide sequences in the sample specify the same CDR3. J is TRBJ2-7 and V is TRBV30, with D possibly matching TRBD2 (6 bases). There are 13 residues in the CDR3. Looked up from germline, CDR1 is GTSNPN and CDR2 is SVGIG (reference sequence). Trimming removed 3 bases from V and 2 bases from J, with 11 bases in between. The CDR3 coding sequence is TGTGCCTGGAGGTTGGGGGGAACCTACGAGCAGTACTTC. Translation gives CAWRLGGTYEQYF.

In its sample, this clone was seen many times. The J gene is TRBJ1-1, the V gene TRBV7-9; 7 positions match TRBD1. Trimming cost V 4 bases and J 2 bases; bases outside gene matches: 7. CDR1 is SEHNR, CDR2 FQNEAQ, per germline (reference sequence). There are 15 residues in the CDR3. CDR3 DNA sequence: TGTGCCAGCAGCTCGAGGACAGGAGAAAACACTGAAGCTTTCTTT. This gives the protein CASSSRTGENTEAFF. Full variable domain (remainder filled in from reference TRBV7-9 and TRBJ1-1): DTGVSQNPRHKITKRGQNVTFRCDPISEHNRLYWYRQTLGQGPEFLTYFQNEAQLEKSRLLSDRFSAERPKGSFSTLEIQRTEQGDSAMYLCASSSRTGENTEAFFGQGTRLTVV.

The rearrangement links TRBV2 to TRBJ1-1; tentatively, D is TRBD1 (5 bases). The CDR3 extends over 14 amino acids. CDR1 and CDR2 from the germline V gene are SNHLY and FYNNEI. V was pared by 3 bases and J by 1 base, with 9 bases between. The DNA of the CDR3 is TGTGCCAGCAGTGAGGGGACCCGGAACACTGAAGCTTTCTTT. This gives the protein CASSEGTRNTEAFF. Supplemented by reference TRBV2 and TRBJ1-1, the full variable domain reads EPEVTQTPSHQVTQMGQEVILRCVPISNHLYFYWYRQILGQKVEFLVSFYNNEISEKSEIFDDQFSVERPDGSNFTLKIRSTKLEDSAMYFCASSEGTRNTEAFFGQGTRLTVV.

This chain connects TRBV5-6 to TRBJ2-1, with D unclear. V was trimmed by 3 bases and J by 7 bases, leaving 17 bases between them. The CDR3 has 15 amino acids. Germline V gene data show CDR1 as SGHDT and CDR2 as YYEEEE. The CDR3 loop reads CASSSWAPVRNEQFF. The DNA for the CDR3 is TGTGCCAGCAGCTCCTGGGCTCCCGTGAGGAATGAGCAGTTCTTC.

The chain is built from TRBV15 and TRBJ1-4, with D hard to call. The germline V gene has CDR1 LNHNV and CDR2 YYDKDF (reference sequence). V was pared by 1 base and J by 8 bases, with 5 bases between. The CDR3 runs 12 residues. In DNA, the CDR3 is TGTGCCACCAGCAGAGCTGGGGAAAAACTGTTTTTT. Translation gives CATSRAGEKLFF.

This clone was detected a few times. The chain carries TRBV7-9 and TRBJ2-5; TRBD1 or TRBD2 may be the D gene (5 bases each). Germline V gene data show CDR1 as SEHNR and CDR2 as FQNEAQ (reference sequence). Trimming stripped 1 base from V and 5 bases from J, with 11 bases between. This CDR3 is 14 amino acids long. For the CDR3, the DNA is TGTGCCAGCAGCTTAGGGGACCCGCTGGAGACCCAGTACTTC. Residues: CASSLGDPLETQYF.

Relative to its sample, this clone is medium-sized. V and J are TRBV10-3 and TRBJ2-5, with no clear D. Per the germline V gene, CDR1 is ENHRY and CDR2 is SYGVKD. The V end lost 4 bases, the J end lost 4 bases, and 13 bases lay between the germline ends. The CDR3 runs 14 residues. The CDR3: CAISGEFQGETQYF. The CDR3 DNA sequence: TGTGCCATCAGTGGGGAATTTCAAGGAGAGACCCAGTACTTC.

In its sample, this clone is medium-sized. CDR3 DNA: TGTGCCATCAGTGAGTCGACTGGACTAGCGGGAGGGAGCTACAATGAGCAGTTCTTC. This codes for CAISESTGLAGGSYNEQFF. The rearrangement joins TRBV10-3 to TRBJ2-1; 15 nucleotides line up with TRBD2. Germline CDR1 is ENHRY and CDR2 is SYGVKD. J gave up 3 bases and V 0 bases, and 6 bases lay outside the gene matches. The CDR3 is made up of 19 amino acids.

This clone was seen only a few times. The chain employs TRBV15 and TRBJ2-3, with TRBD1 matching 9 bases. The CDR3 extends over 16 amino acids. Germline values: CDR1 LNHNV, CDR2 YYDKDF (reference sequence). V shed 4 bases, J shed 1 base, and the junction held 6 bases outside the gene matches. The CDR3 spells CATSTRRTGGTDTQYF. CDR3 DNA sequence: TGTGCCACCAGCACCCGGAGGACAGGGGGCACAGATACGCAGTATTTT.

This clone was counted a few times. This chain connects TRBV5-6 to TRBJ2-3; either TRBD1 or TRBD2 may supply D (5 bases each). V was cut by 1 base and J by 3 bases, with 12 bases left in between. Germline assignment: CDR1 SGHDT and CDR2 YYEEEE. The CDR3 length is 15 residues. The CDR3 here is CASSLYGRETDTQYF. The CDR3 DNA reads as TGTGCCAGCAGCTTGTATGGCAGGGAGACAGATACGCAGTATTTT. Full variable domain (outside the CDR3, taken from reference TRBV5-6 and TRBJ2-3): DAGVTQSPTHLIKTRGQQVTLRCSPKSGHDTVSWYQQALGQGPQFIFQYYEEEERQRGNFPDRFSGHQFPNYSSELNVNALLLGDSALYLCASSLYGRETDTQYFGPGTRLTVL.

There are many counts of this clone. The chain uses TRBV28 and TRBJ2-3; the D gene is possibly TRBD1 (6 bases). CDR1 MDHEN and CDR2 SYDVKM come from the germline V gene. The V gene lost 7 bases and the J gene lost 2 bases, with 19 bases spanning the gap. This CDR3 contains 16 residues. The CDR3, as DNA: TGTGCCAGCACTGTTCCGGGACAACTGATCACAGATACGCAGTATTTT. Protein sequence: CASTVPGQLITDTQYF.

This clone has only a few counts. Other DNA sequences in this specimen translate into the identical CDR3. The V gene is TRBV29-1, the J gene TRBJ1-1, with 8 bases aligning to TRBD1. Per germline, CDR1 SQVTM and CDR2 ANQGSEA. The CDR3 sequence is 13 residues long. The J segment lost 2 bases and the V segment lost 5 bases, leaving 4 bases of the junction unmatched. The CDR3 here is CSVRTGLNTEAFF. CDR3 in DNA: TGCAGCGTTAGGACAGGGCTAAACACTGAAGCTTTCTTT.

The chain is built from TRBV4-3 and TRBJ1-5, with D tentatively TRBD1 (6 bases). CDR1 and CDR2 (germline): LGHNA, YSLEER. This CDR3 is 13 amino acids long. V dropped 0 bases and J dropped 7 bases, with 7 bases sitting between them. CDR3 region: CASSQDRGQPQHF. The CDR3 region has the DNA TGCGCCAGCAGCCAAGATAGGGGGCAGCCCCAGCATTTT.

This clone was observed a handful of times. This same CDR3 is encoded by further DNA sequences in the sample. The chain carries TRBV9 and TRBJ2-5; D is unclear. Germline loops: CDR1 SGDLS, CDR2 YYNGEE. The CDR3 sequence is 13 residues long. Trimming removed 0 bases at V and 2 bases at J, with 5 bases between. The DNA of the CDR3 is TGTGCCAGCAGCGTAGGACCTCAAGAGACCCAGTACTTC. It codes for CASSVGPQETQYF. Full variable domain (rest looked up from reference TRBV9 and TRBJ2-5): DSGVTQTPKHLITATGQRVTLRCSPRSGDLSVYWYQQSLDQGLQFLIQYYNGEERAKGNILERFSAQQFPDLHSELNLSSLELGDSALYFCASSVGPQETQYFGPGTRLLVL.

This clone has more than one count but fewer than ten. CDR3 coding DNA: TGTGCCAGCAGCGGGACTAGCGGAAGCACAGATACGCAGTATTTT. It encodes CASSGTSGSTDTQYF. The chain has TRBV7-3 and TRBJ2-3; 11 bases map to TRBD2. There are 15 residues in the CDR3. Germline CDR1 SGHTA, CDR2 FQGTGA. Trimming took 5 bases from V and 0 from J; bases not matched to a gene: 1.

The chain has TRBV7-2 and TRBJ2-4; D not resolved. This CDR3 contains 13 residues. Trimming cost V 5 bases and J 1 base, with 6 bases left between them. Looked up from germline, CDR1 is SGHTA and CDR2 is FQGNSA. The CDR3 DNA follows: TGTGCCAGCAGCCGAGAGGCCAAAAACATTCAGTACTTC. Protein sequence: CASSREAKNIQYF.

This clone has more than one count but fewer than ten. The J gene is TRBJ2-1, the V gene TRBV28; perhaps D is TRBD1 or TRBD2 (5 bases each). The CDR3 is made up of 16 amino acids. V was trimmed by 5 bases and J by 1 base, leaving 15 bases between them. Germline CDR1 is MDHEN and CDR2 is SYDVKM. The CDR3 sequence is CASSAPRGASYNEQFF. CDR3 sequence (DNA): TGTGCCAGCAGTGCGCCGAGGGGCGCATCCTACAATGAGCAGTTCTTC. Combining the CDR3 with reference TRBV28 and TRBJ2-1 gives the whole variable domain DVKVTQSSRYLVKRTGEKVFLECVQDMDHENMFWYRQDPGLGLRLIYFSYDVKMKEKGDIPEGYSVSREKKERFSLILESASTNQTSMYLCASSAPRGASYNEQFFGPGTRLTVL.

This clone was observed a few times. The chain carries TRBV4-3 and TRBJ1-2; D unclear. The CDR3 has 14 amino acids. Germline V gene sequence: CDR1 LGHNA, CDR2 YSLEER. Deletions cut 0 bases from V and 7 bases from J, with 12 bases between. The CDR3 DNA sequence: TGCGCCAGCAGCCAAGATCCTATGGGCCGTGGCTACACCTTC. It is translated as CASSQDPMGRGYTF.

This clone was seen only a few times. This rearrangement joins TRBV2 to TRBJ1-2; TRBD1 matches at 10 bases. J lost 2 bases, V lost 6 bases, and 6 bases had no gene match. Germline loops: CDR1 SNHLY, CDR2 FYNNEI. This CDR3 is built from 15 residues. CDR3 in DNA: TGTGCCAGCAGGGAATTGGGACAGGGGAACTATGGCTACACCTTC. Protein product: CASRELGQGNYGYTF.

This sequence joins TRBV18 and TRBJ2-3; unclear D gene. This CDR3 is built from 15 residues. CDR1 is KGHSH and CDR2 is LQKENI in the germline V gene. V was clipped by 1 base and J by 0 bases, with 8 bases between them. CDR3 protein: CASSPRLISTDTQYF. In DNA, the CDR3 is TGTGCCAGCTCACCACGACTGATCAGCACAGATACGCAGTATTTT.

The chain joins TRBV2 to TRBJ2-1; D is possibly TRBD2 (6 bases). Trimming left V 1 base short and J 0 bases short, with 13 bases between. Germline CDR1 SNHLY, CDR2 FYNNEI. This CDR3 region has 17 residues. CDR3 nucleotide sequence: TGTGCCAGCAGTGAAGGCGGGAAGGGCAGCTCCTACAATGAGCAGTTCTTC. Translated: CASSEGGKGSSYNEQFF.

This rearrangement joins TRBV4-2 to TRBJ2-2, with TRBD1 as a possible D gene (6 bases). The CDR3 contains 15 residues. Trimming removed 10 bases from V and 0 bases from J, with 15 bases in between. Germline values: CDR1 LGHNA, CDR2 YNFKEQ. DNA for the CDR3: TGTGCCACCCAGCCAGGGGTCGCGAACACCGGGGAGCTGTTTTTT. It encodes CATQPGVANTGELFF.